Listed below are T cell receptor beta chains from one sample, sequenced in a study of T-cell reconstitution after alpha-beta-depleted transplantation in children. Using its own MiXCR run on the PCR reads, TCRdb lists one record per CDR3 protein. The sample records about 32,000 distinct CDR3 sequences, approximately 7% being singletons. Specimen: peripheral blood, collected 60 days after TCRalphabeta/CD19-depleted stem cell transplant. These receptors were collected from a child in the first two years of life who had a stem cell transplant for acute myeloid leukemia, so the T cells may come from the graft donor. Each CDR3 is given with its conserved first and last residue. A D gene is named only where the DNA matches it firmly. Some rows mark clone size as missing; the rest say once, few, many or name a class of expanded clone.

j_call v_call d_call clone_size cdr3_nt cdr3_aa
TRBJ1-2 TRBV7-6 TRBD1 many TGTGCCAGCAGCTTAAGGGTTTACAGGGGCGCGGGCTATGGCTACACCTTC CASSLRVYRGAGYGYTF
TRBJ1-2 TRBV10-3 . many TGTGCCATCAGTGTGACGGTGATCTCCCCGGCTCGGGATGGCTACACCTTC CAISVTVISPARDGYTF
TRBJ1-2 TRBV6-5 TRBD1 many TGTGCCAGCAGTTACTCCGCAGGGGGTTACTATGGCTACACCTTC CASSYSAGGYYGYTF
TRBJ2-7 TRBV2 TRBD1 many TGTGCCAGCCTAATCCAAACCGGACAGGGCTACTACGAGCAGTACTTC CASLIQTGQGYYEQYF
TRBJ1-2 TRBV9 . many TGTGCCAGCAGCGTAGCCTCTAACCCGCGAGGCTACACCTTC CASSVASNPRGYTF
TRBJ2-7 TRBV5-4 . . TGTGCCAGCAGCCGGGGGACAGCCATATACGAGCAGTACTTC CASSRGTAIYEQYF
TRBJ2-1 TRBV29-1 . many TGCAGCGTCTACTTCAGCTCCTACAATGAGCAGTTCTTC CSVYFSSYNEQFF
TRBJ1-5 TRBV2 . . TGTACCTTCAGACCTCAGGGGAAAAGGCAGCCCCAGCATTTT CTFRPQGKRQPQHF
TRBJ1-6 TRBV4-1 . many TGCGCCAGCAGCGGCCGGGACCTTGATTCACCCCTCCACTTT CASSGRDLDSPLHF
TRBJ2-2 TRBV2 . many TGTGCCAGCACCCTAGCCCCCGGACAGCCGAACACCGGGGAGCTGTTTTTT CASTLAPGQPNTGELFF
TRBJ1-1 TRBV24-1 . many TGTGCCACCAGGGGGGCGGGGAACACTGAAGCTTTCTTT CATRGAGNTEAFF
TRBJ2-7 TRBV12-3/TRBV12-4 TRBD1 many TGTGCCAGCAGCCTTAGGGGACAGGGGCAATACGAGCAGTACTTC CASSLRGQGQYEQYF
TRBJ2-7 TRBV28 . many TGTGCCAGCAGTTTAGACCAGGGCCTCTCCTACGAGCAGTACTTC CASSLDQGLSYEQYF
TRBJ1-1 TRBV12-3/TRBV12-4 . many TGTGCCAGCAGTCCCCCACCGACCACTGAAGCTTTCTTT CASSPPPTTEAFF
TRBJ1-4 TRBV4-3 . many TGCGCCAGCAGCCAAGTTCCGGATACTAATGAAAAACTGTTTTTT CASSQVPDTNEKLFF
TRBJ2-4 TRBV4-1 . few TGCGCCAGCAGCCAAGTGCAGGGTCAAAACATTCAGTACTTC CASSQVQGQNIQYF
TRBJ1-2 TRBV27 TRBD1 many TGTGCCAGCAGGTTCGACAGGGACTATGGCTACACCTTC CASRFDRDYGYTF
TRBJ1-1 TRBV6-2/TRBV6-3 . many TGTGCCAGCCGATTCGAAGGGATGAACACTGAAGCTTTCTTT CASRFEGMNTEAFF
TRBJ2-5 TRBV7-6 . many TGTGCCAGCAGCTATCCCACTAGACACCTCCAAGAGACCCAGTACTTC CASSYPTRHLQETQYF
TRBJ2-6 TRBV7-9 . many TGTGCCAGCAGATCATTGAGGTATTCTGGGGCCAACGTCCTGACTTTC CASRSLRYSGANVLTF
TRBJ2-7 TRBV4-2 TRBD1 many TGTGCCAGCAGTGACAGGGACCCCTACGAGCAGTACTTC CASSDRDPYEQYF
TRBJ2-6 TRBV2 TRBD1 many TGTGCCAGCAAGACGACAGGGAGCTCTGGGGCCAACGTCCTGACTTTC CASKTTGSSGANVLTF
TRBJ1-4 TRBV13 TRBD1 many TGTGCCAGCAGCCCCCGGACAGGGGGCGTTGAAAAACTGTTTTTT CASSPRTGGVEKLFF
TRBJ1-6 TRBV7-9 . many TGTGCCAGCAGGCCGCTAAATTCACCCCTCCACTTT CASRPLNSPLHF
TRBJ2-5 TRBV28 . many TGTGCCAGCAGTTTACCAGGGCGCCAAGAGACCCAGTACTTC CASSLPGRQETQYF
TRBJ2-1 TRBV24-1 . many TGTGCCACCAGTGACGACGGGACACAGTACAATGAGCAGTTCTTC CATSDDGTQYNEQFF
TRBJ1-1 TRBV7-6 . many TGTGCCAGCAGCTTCTGGCAGAACACTGAAGCTTTCTTT CASSFWQNTEAFF